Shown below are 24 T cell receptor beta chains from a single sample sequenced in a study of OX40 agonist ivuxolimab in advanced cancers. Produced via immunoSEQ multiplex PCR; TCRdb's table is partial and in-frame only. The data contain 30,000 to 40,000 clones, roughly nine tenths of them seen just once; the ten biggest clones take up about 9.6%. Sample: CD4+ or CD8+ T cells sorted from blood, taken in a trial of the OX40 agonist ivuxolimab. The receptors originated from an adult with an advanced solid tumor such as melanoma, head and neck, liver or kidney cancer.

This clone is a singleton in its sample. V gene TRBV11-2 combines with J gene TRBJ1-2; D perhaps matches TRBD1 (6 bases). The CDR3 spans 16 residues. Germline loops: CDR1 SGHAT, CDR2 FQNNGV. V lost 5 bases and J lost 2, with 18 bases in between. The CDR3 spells CASSHLGGGPNYGYTF. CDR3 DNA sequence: TGTGCCAGCAGCCACCTTGGCGGGGGGCCGAACTATGGCTACACCTTC.

CDR3 amino acids: CASSAAGASNQPQHF. The CDR3 nucleotides read TGTGCCAGCAGTGCCGCAGGGGCCAGCAATCAGCCCCAGCATTTT. V usage is TRBV6-1 and J usage is TRBJ1-5, with a possible D match to TRBD1 (6 bases). The CDR3 contains 15 residues. CDR1 MNHNS and CDR2 SASEGT come from the germline V gene. Trimming removed 4 bases at V and 1 base at J, with 11 bases between.

The CDR3 DNA follows: TGTGCCAGCAGTCGAGTGGGGAGGGAGGACTATGGCTACACCTTC. It is translated as CASSRVGREDYGYTF. The chain has TRBV27 and TRBJ1-2, with D unclear. Germline loops: CDR1 MNHEY, CDR2 SMNVEV (reference sequence). CDR3 size: 15 residues. V lost 5 bases and J lost 3, with 16 bases in between.

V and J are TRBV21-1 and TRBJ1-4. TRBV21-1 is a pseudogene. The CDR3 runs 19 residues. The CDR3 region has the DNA TGTGCCAGCAGCAAAAGGGGGGGACACCCCGATGCAACTAATGAAAAACTGTTTTTT. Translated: CASSKRGGHPDATNEKLFF.

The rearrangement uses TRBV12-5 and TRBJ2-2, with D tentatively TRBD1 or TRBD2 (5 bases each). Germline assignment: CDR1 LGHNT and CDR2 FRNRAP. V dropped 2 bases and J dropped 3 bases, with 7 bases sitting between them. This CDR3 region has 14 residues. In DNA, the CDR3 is TGTGCTAGTGGTTTGTTGGGGGACACCGGGGAGCTGTTTTTT. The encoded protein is CASGLLGDTGELFF.

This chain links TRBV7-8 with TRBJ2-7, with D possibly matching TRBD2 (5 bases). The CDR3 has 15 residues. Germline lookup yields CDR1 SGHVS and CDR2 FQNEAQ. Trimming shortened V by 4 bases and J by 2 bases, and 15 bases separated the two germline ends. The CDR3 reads CASSYPGQEAYEQYF. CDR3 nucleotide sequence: TGTGCCAGCAGCTACCCCGGGCAGGAGGCCTACGAGCAGTACTTC.

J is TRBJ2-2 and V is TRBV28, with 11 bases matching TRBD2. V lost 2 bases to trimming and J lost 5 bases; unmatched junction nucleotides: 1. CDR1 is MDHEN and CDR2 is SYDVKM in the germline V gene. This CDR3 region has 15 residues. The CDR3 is CASSLGTSGTGELFF. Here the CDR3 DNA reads TGTGCCAGCAGTTTAGGGACTAGCGGAACCGGGGAGCTGTTTTTT.

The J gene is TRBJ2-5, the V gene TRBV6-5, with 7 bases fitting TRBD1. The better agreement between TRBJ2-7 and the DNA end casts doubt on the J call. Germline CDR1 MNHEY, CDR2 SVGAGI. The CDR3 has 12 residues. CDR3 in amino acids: CASRRQGYEQYF. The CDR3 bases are TGTGCCAGCAGAAGACAGGGCTACGAGCAGTACTTC.

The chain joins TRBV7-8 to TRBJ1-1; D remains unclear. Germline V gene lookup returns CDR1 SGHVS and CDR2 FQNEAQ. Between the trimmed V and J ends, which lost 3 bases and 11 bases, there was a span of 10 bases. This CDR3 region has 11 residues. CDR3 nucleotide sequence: TGTGCCAGCAGCTTGAGTCGAGAGGCTTTCTTT. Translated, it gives CASSLSREAFF.

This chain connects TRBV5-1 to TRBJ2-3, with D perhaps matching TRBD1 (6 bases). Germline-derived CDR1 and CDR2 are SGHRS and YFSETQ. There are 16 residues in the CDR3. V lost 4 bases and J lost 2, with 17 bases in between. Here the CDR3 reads CASSPGNRVPTDTQYF. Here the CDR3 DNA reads TGCGCCAGCAGCCCAGGAAACAGGGTCCCCACAGATACGCAGTATTTT.

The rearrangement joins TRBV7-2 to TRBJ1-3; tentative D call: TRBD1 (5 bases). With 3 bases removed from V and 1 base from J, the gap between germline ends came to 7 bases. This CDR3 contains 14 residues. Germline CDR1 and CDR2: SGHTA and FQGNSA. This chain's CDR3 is CASSFDSSGNTIYF. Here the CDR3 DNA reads TGTGCCAGCAGCTTCGACAGTTCTGGAAACACCATATATTTT.

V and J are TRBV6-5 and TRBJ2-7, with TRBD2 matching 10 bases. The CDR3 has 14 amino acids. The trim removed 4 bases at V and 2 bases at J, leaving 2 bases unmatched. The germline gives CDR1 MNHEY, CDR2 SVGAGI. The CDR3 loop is CASSFSGRPYEQYF. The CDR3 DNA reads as TGTGCCAGCAGTTTTAGCGGGAGGCCCTACGAGCAGTACTTC.

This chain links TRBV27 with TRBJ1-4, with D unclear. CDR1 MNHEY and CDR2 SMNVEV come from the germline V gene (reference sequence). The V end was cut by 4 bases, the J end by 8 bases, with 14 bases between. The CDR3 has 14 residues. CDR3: CASSYRGLDEKLFF. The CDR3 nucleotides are TGTGCCAGCAGTTACCGGGGTCTGGACGAAAAACTGTTTTTT. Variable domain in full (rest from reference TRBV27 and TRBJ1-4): EAQVTQNPRYLITVTGKKLTVTCSQNMNHEYMSWYRQDPGLGLRQIYYSMNVEVTDKGDVPEGYKVSRKEKRNFPLILESPSPNQTSLYFCASSYRGLDEKLFFGSGTQLSVL.

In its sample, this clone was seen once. The CDR3 DNA follows: TGCAGCGTGATACTAGCGGACAGGGGGTCCGACGAGCAGTACTTC. Its translation: CSVILADRGSDEQYF. J is TRBJ2-7 and V is TRBV29-1; 10 positions match TRBD1. CDR3 length equals 15 residues. V shed 6 bases, J shed 5 bases, and the junction held 13 bases outside the gene matches. Looked up from germline, CDR1 is SQVTM and CDR2 is ANQGSEA.

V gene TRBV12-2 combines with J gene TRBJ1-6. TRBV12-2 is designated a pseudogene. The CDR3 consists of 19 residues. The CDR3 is CASRLASGRLLSYNSPLHF. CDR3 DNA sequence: TGTGCAAGTCGCTTAGCGTCCGGCCGATTGCTCTCCTATAATTCACCCCTCCACTTT.

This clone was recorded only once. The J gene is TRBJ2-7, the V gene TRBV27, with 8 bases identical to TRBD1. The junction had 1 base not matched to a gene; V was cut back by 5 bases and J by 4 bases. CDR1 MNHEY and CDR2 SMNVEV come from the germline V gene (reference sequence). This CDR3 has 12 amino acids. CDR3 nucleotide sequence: TGTGCCAGCAGTGGACAGGGTTACGAGCAGTACTTC. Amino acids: CASSGQGYEQYF.

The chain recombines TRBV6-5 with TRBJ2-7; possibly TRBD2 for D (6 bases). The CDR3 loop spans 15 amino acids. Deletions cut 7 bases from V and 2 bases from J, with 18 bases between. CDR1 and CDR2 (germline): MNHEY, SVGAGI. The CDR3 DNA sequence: TGTGCCAGCAAACCTAGGGCGGGGAGAACCTACGAGCAGTACTTC. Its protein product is CASKPRAGRTYEQYF.

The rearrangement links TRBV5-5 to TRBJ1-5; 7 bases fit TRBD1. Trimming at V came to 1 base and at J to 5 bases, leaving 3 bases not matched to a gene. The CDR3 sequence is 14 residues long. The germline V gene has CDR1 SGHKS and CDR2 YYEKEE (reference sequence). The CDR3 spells CASSLSGGDQPQHF. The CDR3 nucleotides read TGTGCCAGCAGCTTGTCAGGGGGTGATCAGCCCCAGCATTTT.

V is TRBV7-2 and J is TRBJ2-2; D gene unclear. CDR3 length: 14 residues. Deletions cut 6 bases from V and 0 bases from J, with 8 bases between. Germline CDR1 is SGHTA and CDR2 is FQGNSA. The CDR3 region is CASRERSNTGELFF. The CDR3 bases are TGTGCCAGCAGGGAACGATCGAACACCGGGGAGCTGTTTTTT.

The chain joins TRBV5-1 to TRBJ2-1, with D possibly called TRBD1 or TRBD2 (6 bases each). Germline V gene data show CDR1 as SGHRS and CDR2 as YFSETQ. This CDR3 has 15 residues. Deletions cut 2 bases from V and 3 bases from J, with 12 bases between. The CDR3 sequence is CASSLGGSHYNEQFF. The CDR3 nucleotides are TGCGCCAGCAGCTTAGGGGGGAGCCACTACAATGAGCAGTTCTTC.

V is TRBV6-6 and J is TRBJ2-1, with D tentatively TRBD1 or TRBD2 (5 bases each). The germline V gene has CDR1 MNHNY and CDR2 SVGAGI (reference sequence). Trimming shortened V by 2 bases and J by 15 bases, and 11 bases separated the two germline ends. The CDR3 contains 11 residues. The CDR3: CASSYRGPVFF. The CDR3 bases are TGTGCCAGCAGTTACAGGGGACCCGTGTTCTTC.

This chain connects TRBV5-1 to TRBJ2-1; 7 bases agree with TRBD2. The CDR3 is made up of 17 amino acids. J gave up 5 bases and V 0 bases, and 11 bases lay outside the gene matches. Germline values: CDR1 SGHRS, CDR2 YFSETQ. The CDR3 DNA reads TGCGCCAGCAGCTTGGCCGGCCGCGGGAGTCCCCACAATGAGCAGTTCTTC. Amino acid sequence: CASSLAGRGSPHNEQFF.

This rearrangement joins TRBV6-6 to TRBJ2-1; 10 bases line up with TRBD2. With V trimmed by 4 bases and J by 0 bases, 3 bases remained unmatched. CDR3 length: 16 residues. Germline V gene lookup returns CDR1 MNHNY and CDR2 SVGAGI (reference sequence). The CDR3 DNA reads TGTGCCAGCAGTTTTTTAGCGGGAGGCTCCTACAATGAGCAGTTCTTC. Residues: CASSFLAGGSYNEQFF.

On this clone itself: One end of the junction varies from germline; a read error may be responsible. This CDR3 is CASSPQGGRGRTEALF. CDR3 nucleotide sequence: TGTGCCAGCAGTCCTCAGGGTGGAAGAGGTAGAACTGAAGCTCTCTTT. The chain uses TRBV10-3 and TRBJ1-1, with D possibly matching TRBD1 (5 bases). The CDR3 length is 16 residues. Germline CDR1 reads ENHRY; CDR2 reads SYGVKD.